This entry is about one T cell receptor (beta chain). This sample is drawn from a study of CDR3 diversity in severe acne. From germline, CDR1 is SNHLY and CDR2 FYNNEI. The J segment lost 7 bases and the V segment lost 3 bases, leaving 5 bases of the junction unmatched. The length of the CDR3 is 15 residues. TCRdb re-called the PCR reads through MiXCR, storing one row per CDR3 protein. Here the sample spans tens of thousands of distinct CDR3 sequences, 45% to 55% being singletons. The sample was blood. This TCR derives from a male donor in good health, without acne. The chain combines TRBV2 with TRBJ2-1, with 11 bases matching TRBD1. The DNA of the CDR3 is TGTGCCAGCAGTGACGGACAGGGGGCGTGGAATGAGCAGTTCTTC. It translates to CASSDGQGAWNEQFF.